This T cell receptor (beta chain) was captured in a study of blood T cell repertoires in COVID-19. About the study: Sources were T cells, B-cell-depleted T cells, or PBMCs; the material itself was cDNA or gDNA.

Germline CDR1 is SGHRS and CDR2 is YFSETQ. With V trimmed by 0 bases and J by 4 bases, 9 bases remained unmatched. This CDR3 has 16 residues. The assay was immunoSEQ multiplex PCR, and TCRdb's table has in-frame clones only and misses some. The table shows 250,000 to 300,000 clones, with approximately 91% occurring only once. The clonotype was recovered from an older woman with acute or convalescent COVID-19. The chain is built from TRBV5-1 and TRBJ2-7, with 8 bases identical to TRBD2. The specimen was peripheral blood. The CDR3: CASSLESSGRWYEQYF. The CDR3 DNA reads TGCGCCAGCAGCTTGGAATCCAGCGGGAGATGGTACGAGCAGTACTTC.